The 10 T cell receptor beta chains in this list originate from one sample, sequenced in a study of blood T cell repertoires in COVID-19. TCRdb's table, derived via immunoSEQ multiplex PCR, lists solely in-frame clones and lacks some. The sample holds some 270,000 clones, roughly 88% seen once. Specimen: peripheral blood. All receptors derive from a woman of 80 years or more with COVID-19, enrolled during active disease.

The chain joins TRBV4-1 to TRBJ2-7, with TRBD1 identical over 7 bases. The germline CDR1 and CDR2 sequences are MGHRA and YSYEKL. Trimming took 1 base from V and 11 from J; bases not matched to a gene: 2. The CDR3 extends over 11 amino acids. The CDR3 here is CASSQGTGKYF. The CDR3 DNA reads TGCGCCAGCAGCCAAGGGACAGGCAAGTACTTC.

V gene TRBV3-1 (or the pseudogene TRBV3-2) combines with J gene TRBJ1-2; TRBD1 might be the D (6 bases). CDR1 and CDR2 from the germline V gene are LGHDT and YNNKEL (reference sequence). The CDR3 loop spans 17 amino acids. The ends were cut back, 0 bases at V and 6 bases at J, with 20 bases in the middle. CDR3 in amino acids: CASSQDIRAGVADGYTF. CDR3 DNA: TGTGCCAGCAGCCAAGATATACGCGCAGGGGTCGCCGATGGCTACACCTTC.

This chain joins TRBV9 and TRBJ2-5; the match to TRBD2 covers 10 bases. Germline V lookup: CDR1 SGDLS, CDR2 YYNGEE. Trimming took 0 bases from V and 4 from J; bases not matched to a gene: 24. The CDR3 totals 22 residues. The CDR3 DNA is TGTGCCAGCAGCGTAGCATTCGGGTCTAAGCGGGGGGGCCTTGCACCGGCAGAGACCCAGTACTTC. This gives the protein CASSVAFGSKRGGLAPAETQYF. Supplemented by reference TRBV9 and TRBJ2-5, the full variable domain reads DSGVTQTPKHLITATGQRVTLRCSPRSGDLSVYWYQQSLDQGLQFLIQYYNGEERAKGNILERFSAQQFPDLHSELNLSSLELGDSALYFCASSVAFGSKRGGLAPAETQYFGPGTRLLVL.

This clone was seen just once. The V gene is TRBV5-1, the J gene TRBJ2-5; 8 nucleotides agree with TRBD1. Trimming removed 2 bases from V and 5 bases from J; junction bases left unmatched: 14. CDR1 SGHRS and CDR2 YFSETQ come from the germline V gene. This CDR3 is 17 amino acids long. For the CDR3, the DNA is TGCGCCAGCAGCTTAATGGGGACAGGCGAAAGCCGGGAGACCCAGTACTTC. Amino acids: CASSLMGTGESRETQYF. The variable domain in full, with the rest retrieved from reference TRBV5-1 and TRBJ2-5, is KAGVTQTPRYLIKTRGQQVTLSCSPISGHRSVSWYQQTPGQGLQFLFEYFSETQRNKGNFPGRFSGRQFSNSRSEMNVSTLELGDSALYLCASSLMGTGESRETQYFGPGTRLLVL.

The chain recombines TRBV6-5 with TRBJ2-3, with D possibly TRBD2 on 6 matching bases. Germline CDR1 MNHEY, CDR2 SVGAGI. The ends were cut back, 6 bases at V and 5 bases at J, with 15 bases in the middle. This CDR3 is 14 amino acids long. The CDR3 reads CASSMTGGEDTQYF. The CDR3 DNA is TGTGCCAGCAGCATGACCGGGGGAGAAGATACGCAGTATTTT.

The V gene is TRBV5-1, the J gene TRBJ1-1, with 9 bases aligning to TRBD1. Germline CDR1 is SGHRS and CDR2 is YFSETQ. V was pared by 4 bases and J by 3 bases, with 13 bases of the junction left unmatched. The CDR3 is 17 amino acids. For the CDR3, the DNA is TGCGCCAGCAGCCCCGGACAGGGGTCAATTAGTCACACTGAAGCTTTCTTT. This sequence encodes CASSPGQGSISHTEAFF.

The chain has TRBV30 and TRBJ1-5; TRBD1 might be the D (5 bases). This CDR3 is 18 amino acids long. CDR1 and CDR2 (germline): GTSNPN, SVGIG (reference sequence). V lost 3 bases to trimming and J lost 0 bases, with 21 bases between them. The CDR3, as DNA: TGTGCCTGGAGCGACTCGGACCGACAGCCAAATAGCAATCAGCCCCAGCATTTT. It is translated as CAWSDSDRQPNSNQPQHF.

This rearrangement joins TRBV9 to TRBJ2-7, with a possible D match to TRBD1 (6 bases). Germline V gives CDR1 SGDLS, CDR2 YYNGEE. The CDR3 length is 14 residues. V gave up 4 bases and J gave up 2 bases, with 13 bases separating them. The CDR3 loop reads CASSPGQQTYEQYF. For the CDR3, the DNA is TGTGCCAGCAGCCCCGGACAGCAGACCTACGAGCAGTACTTC.

The V call is TRBV19, the J call TRBJ2-1; D is unresolved. The CDR3 consists of 13 residues. In germline, CDR1 is LNHDA, CDR2 SQIVND (reference sequence). With 3 bases removed from V and 4 bases from J, the gap between germline ends came to 7 bases. CDR3 nucleotide sequence: TGTGCCAGTAGTATTGGGCTGTACAATGAGCAGTTCTTC. It is translated as CASSIGLYNEQFF.

V gene TRBV27 combines with J gene TRBJ2-2; weak D call: TRBD1 (6 bases). Trimming cost V 4 bases and J 4 bases, with 10 bases left between them. The CDR3 has 14 residues. Per the germline V gene, CDR1 is MNHEY and CDR2 is SMNVEV (reference sequence). The CDR3: CASSSNRVTGELFF. In nucleotides, the CDR3 is TGTGCCAGCAGTTCCAACAGGGTCACCGGGGAGCTGTTTTTT.